One sample yielded the 14 T cell receptor beta chains listed below, sequenced in a study of blood T cell repertoires in COVID-19. This table comes from immunoSEQ multiplex PCR, and its TCRdb copy is limited to in-frame clones, with some not included. The data contain around 200,000 clones, over 75% of them seen just once; the ten biggest clones take up 7.4%. Sequenced material: PBMCs or T cells enriched from blood (not recorded which). Every receptor here comes from a woman between 40 and 50 years old with acute COVID-19.

V usage is TRBV30 and J usage is TRBJ2-5; tentatively, D is TRBD1 (5 bases). This CDR3 has 13 amino acids. Germline lookup yields CDR1 GTSNPN and CDR2 SVGIG (reference sequence). V was clipped by 0 bases and J by 5 bases, with 10 bases between them. CDR3 region: CAWSVRAGETQYF. The CDR3 bases are TGTGCCTGGAGTGTACGGGCAGGGGAGACCCAGTACTTC.

Worth noting for this clone: Other DNA sequences in this specimen translate into the identical CDR3. The genes are TRBV19 and TRBJ2-7; D perhaps matches TRBD2 (6 bases). CDR1 and CDR2 (germline): LNHDA, SQIVND (reference sequence). CDR3 length: 13 residues. V gave up 3 bases and J gave up 3 bases, with 9 bases separating them. CDR3 nucleotide sequence: TGTGCCAGTAGTATGGGCGGGAACTACGAGCAGTACTTC. Its protein product is CASSMGGNYEQYF. The complete variable domain, with remaining parts taken from reference TRBV19 and TRBJ2-7, reads DGGITQSPKYLFRKEGQNVTLSCEQNLNHDAMYWYRQDPGQGLRLIYYSQIVNDFQKGDIAEGYSVSREKKESFPLTVTSAQKNPTAFYLCASSMGGNYEQYFGPGTRLTVT.

V and J are TRBV24-1 and TRBJ2-5; 7 bases agree with TRBD2. V was clipped by 3 bases and J by 0 bases; unmatched bases: 3. CDR1 is KGHDR, CDR2 SFDVKD, per germline. This CDR3 comprises 15 residues. As DNA, the CDR3 is TGTGCCACCAGTGATGTCGGGGGGAACCAAGAGACCCAGTACTTC. This translates into CATSDVGGNQETQYF.

The chain is built from TRBV11-2 and TRBJ2-1, with D maybe TRBD1 (5 bases). With 3 bases removed from V and 6 bases from J, the gap between germline ends came to 9 bases. This CDR3 comprises 13 residues. Germline CDR1 reads SGHAT; CDR2 reads FQNNGV. The CDR3 region has the DNA TGTGCCAGCAGCTTTGGGGCCCCCAATGAGCAGTTCTTC. Residues: CASSFGAPNEQFF.

The chain is built from TRBV6-5 and TRBJ1-2; D unclear. The germline V and J ends were trimmed by 5 bases and 1 base, with 8 bases remaining between them. CDR1 is MNHEY and CDR2 is SVGAGI in the germline V gene. The CDR3 has 13 amino acids. This CDR3 is CASSISLNYGYTF. The CDR3 DNA reads TGTGCCAGCAGTATATCCCTTAACTATGGCTACACCTTC.

This clone appeared once. The rearrangement joins TRBV30 to TRBJ1-1; a possible D gene is TRBD1 (6 bases). V shed 7 bases and J shed 8 bases, with 20 bases lying between them. This CDR3 has 13 amino acids. CDR1 is GTSNPN and CDR2 is SVGIG in the germline V gene (reference sequence). In DNA form, the CDR3 reads TGTGCCTTCCGGACAGCCACCCTGCAAGAAGCTTTCTTT. Encoded protein: CAFRTATLQEAFF.

The rearrangement joins TRBV5-1 to TRBJ1-4; 7 positions match TRBD1. Per germline, CDR1 SGHRS and CDR2 YFSETQ. After removal of 5 bases from V and 0 bases from J, the junction contained 4 bases not matched to a gene. The CDR3 consists of 15 residues. This chain's CDR3 is CASSYRGATNEKLFF. For the CDR3, the DNA is TGCGCCAGCAGTTACAGGGGAGCAACTAATGAAAAACTGTTTTTT. Supplemented by reference TRBV5-1 and TRBJ1-4, the full variable domain reads KAGVTQTPRYLIKTRGQQVTLSCSPISGHRSVSWYQQTPGQGLQFLFEYFSETQRNKGNFPGRFSGRQFSNSRSEMNVSTLELGDSALYLCASSYRGATNEKLFFGSGTQLSVL.

Many counts were recorded for this clone. J is TRBJ2-7 and V is TRBV7-6; maybe TRBD1 (5 bases). The CDR3 has 13 amino acids. Germline V gene sequence: CDR1 SGHVS, CDR2 FNYEAQ. Trimming removed 4 bases at V and 7 bases at J, with 14 bases between. The CDR3 loop reads CASSSGHLLEQYF. As DNA, the CDR3 is TGTGCCAGCAGCTCCGGACACCTCTTAGAGCAGTACTTC.

The rearrangement links TRBV28 to TRBJ2-7, with D perhaps TRBD1 (5 bases). With 3 bases removed from V and 0 bases from J, the gap between germline ends came to 18 bases. Germline V gives CDR1 MDHEN, CDR2 SYDVKM. This CDR3 has 17 residues. CDR3 sequence (DNA): TGTGCCAGCAGTTTGTCCCCGTGGGGCGATAGCTCCTACGAGCAGTACTTC. This gives the protein CASSLSPWGDSSYEQYF.

This chain uses TRBV19 with TRBJ1-4; D remains ambiguous. The length of the CDR3 is 14 residues. Germline CDR1 and CDR2: LNHDA and SQIVND (reference sequence). Trimming removed 0 bases at V and 10 bases at J, with 12 bases between. This CDR3 reads CASSIDRRHGKLFF. The CDR3 DNA reads as TGTGCCAGTAGTATAGACAGGCGTCATGGAAAACTGTTTTTT.

The rearrangement joins TRBV7-9 to TRBJ2-2, with D perhaps matching TRBD2 (5 bases). Between the trimmed V and J ends, which lost 5 bases and 8 bases, there was a span of 27 bases. CDR1 and CDR2 from the germline V gene are SEHNR and FQNEAQ (reference sequence). The CDR3 consists of 18 residues. The CDR3 loop is CASSPNLGIVPRGGELFF. In DNA form, the CDR3 reads TGTGCCAGCAGCCCCAATTTGGGGATTGTACCTCGGGGAGGGGAGCTGTTTTTT.

This sequence joins TRBV28 and TRBJ2-7, with D perhaps TRBD1 (5 bases). CDR3 length: 16 amino acids. V lost 6 bases and J 5 bases, leaving 23 bases between the germline ends. Germline V CDR1 and CDR2: MDHEN, SYDVKM. This chain's CDR3 is CASSLDPAIRGHEQYF. DNA for the CDR3: TGTGCCAGCAGCCTCGATCCGGCCATAAGGGGCCACGAGCAGTACTTC.

The V and J genes are TRBV18 and TRBJ1-1, with D tentatively TRBD1 (5 bases). CDR3 length: 18 residues. V shed 5 bases and J shed 6 bases, with 28 bases lying between them. The germline V gene encodes CDR1 KGHSH and CDR2 LQKENI. The CDR3 region is CASSEYQQRGTFSSEAFF. The CDR3, as DNA: TGTGCCAGCTCAGAGTACCAACAAAGGGGAACGTTCTCCTCTGAAGCTTTCTTT. Variable domain in full (rest from reference TRBV18 and TRBJ1-1): NAGVMQNPRHLVRRRGQEARLRCSPMKGHSHVYWYRQLPEEGLKFMVYLQKENIIDESGMPKERFSAEFPKEGPSILRIQQVVRGDSAAYFCASSEYQQRGTFSSEAFFGQGTRLTVV.

The rearrangement links TRBV6-6 to TRBJ2-7; TRBD1 aligns across 10 bases. The CDR3 extends over 13 amino acids. CDR1 MNHNY and CDR2 SVGAGI come from the germline V gene (reference sequence). V lost 5 bases and J lost 9; bases outside the gene matches: 7. CDR3 loop: CASSRDRGAGQYF. CDR3 bases: TGTGCCAGCAGTCGGGACAGGGGCGCGGGGCAGTACTTC.